This passage covers 22 T cell receptor beta chains from one sample sequenced in a study of brain T cells in children with intractable seizures. Libraries were prepared by immunoSEQ multiplex PCR; TCRdb keeps only in-frame clonotypes and omits some of them. The table includes roughly 110,000 clones, approximately 94% detected once. The sample consisted of peripheral blood, taken at surgery. The receptor set was obtained from a boy under two years old with hemimegalencephaly and intractable seizures.

The chain has TRBV2 and TRBJ1-2; D possibly corresponds to TRBD1 (5 bases). The CDR3 consists of 14 residues. Trimming pared 4 bases from V and 1 base from J, leaving 10 bases between. Germline loops: CDR1 SNHLY, CDR2 FYNNEI. CDR3 in DNA: TGTGCCAGCAGTGGGACACTATTTAACTATGGCTACACCTTC. Translating gives CASSGTLFNYGYTF.

J is TRBJ2-1 and V is TRBV5-4; 7 nucleotides line up with TRBD1. The CDR3 loop spans 14 amino acids. Trimming cost V 4 bases and J 7 bases; bases outside gene matches: 8. CDR1 SGHNT and CDR2 YYREEE come from the germline V gene (reference sequence). The CDR3 region is CASSRRGTGNEQFF. The CDR3 bases are TGTGCCAGCAGCCGCAGGGGGACCGGGAATGAGCAGTTCTTC.

The chain is built from TRBV19 and TRBJ2-2; D ambiguous. Germline-derived CDR1 and CDR2 are LNHDA and SQIVND (reference sequence). V lost 7 bases, J lost 3 bases, and 3 bases lay in between. This CDR3 has 11 residues. CDR3 amino acids: CASTYTGELFF. The CDR3 DNA sequence: TGTGCCAGTACCTACACCGGGGAGCTGTTTTTT.

The J gene is TRBJ2-7, the V gene TRBV10-3; no reliable D call. CDR1 and CDR2 (germline): ENHRY, SYGVKD. V was clipped by 2 bases and J by 11 bases, with 16 bases between them. The CDR3 loop spans 13 amino acids. CDR3: CAISEALWCREYF. The DNA for the CDR3 is TGTGCCATCAGTGAGGCCCTTTGGTGTCGGGAGTACTTC.

J is TRBJ1-5 and V is TRBV21-1; the table names TRBD1, a call not compared with the DNA. TRBV21-1 is tagged as a pseudogene. The CDR3 length is 17 residues. The CDR3 reads CASSNGRRGFIDQPQHF. CDR3 nucleotide sequence: TGTGCCAGCAGCAACGGCCGCAGGGGGTTTATTGATCAGCCCCAGCATTTT.

This chain uses TRBV11-3 with TRBJ2-7; a weak D match, TRBD1 (6 bases). Trimming cost V 5 bases and J 9 bases, with 14 bases left between them. Germline V gene lookup returns CDR1 SGHNT and CDR2 YENEEA. CDR3 size: 12 residues. The CDR3 protein is CASSAPQGGQYF. The CDR3 DNA follows: TGTGCCAGCAGCGCACCACAGGGTGGGCAGTACTTC.

This chain links TRBV6-2 or TRBV6-3 with TRBJ2-5, with D uncertain. This CDR3 is 13 amino acids long. The ends were cut back, 2 bases at V and 5 bases at J, with 9 bases in the middle. CDR1 MNHEY and CDR2 SVGEGT come from the germline V gene. The DNA of the CDR3 is TGTGCCAGCAGTTACCCCCAAGGGGAGACCCAGTACTTC. This codes for CASSYPQGETQYF.

This chain uses TRBV6-5 with TRBJ1-5, with TRBD1 matching over 7 bases. Trimming cost V 6 bases and J 5 bases; bases outside gene matches: 10. CDR1 MNHEY and CDR2 SVGAGI come from the germline V gene. The CDR3 has 15 residues. CDR3 sequence reads: CASRPQGMGHQPQHF. Written as DNA, the CDR3 is TGTGCCAGCAGGCCACAGGGGATGGGGCATCAGCCCCAGCATTTT.

The chain has TRBV5-4 and TRBJ2-5, with D unclear. Germline CDR1 reads SGHNT; CDR2 reads YYREEE (reference sequence). Trimming removed 3 bases from V and 4 bases from J, with 4 bases in between. The CDR3 runs 11 residues. The CDR3 nucleotides are TGTGCCAGCAGCTACGGAGAGACCCAGTACTTC. It yields the protein CASSYGETQYF.

The J gene is TRBJ2-1, the V gene TRBV27; D gene uncertain. Germline V lookup: CDR1 MNHEY, CDR2 SMNVEV (reference sequence). The CDR3 is 22 amino acids. V was pared by 4 bases and J by 6 bases, with 37 bases between. CDR3 in DNA: TGTGCCAGCAGTTGCCCTTCCCCGAAGCCAAACTACACTCCTATAACTGTCAATGAGCAGTTCTTC. Translated: CASSCPSPKPNYTPITVNEQFF.

J is TRBJ2-5 and V is TRBV18; 8 bases match TRBD2. Germline V lookup: CDR1 KGHSH, CDR2 LQKENI. This CDR3 spans 17 amino acids. The trim removed 4 bases at V and 5 bases at J, leaving 15 bases unmatched. The CDR3 coding sequence is TGTGCCAGCTCACTCGCGACTAGCGCCCAAGACGGGGAGACCCAGTACTTC. It translates to CASSLATSAQDGETQYF.

The chain employs TRBV7-2 and TRBJ1-6; 8 nucleotides line up with TRBD1. V lost 8 bases, J lost 7 bases, and 13 bases stayed unmatched. The CDR3 has 16 residues. Per the germline V gene, CDR1 is SGHTA and CDR2 is FQGNSA. Here the CDR3 DNA reads TGTGCCAGCCGACGGACAGGGTCCGTCCGGAATTCACCCCTCCACTTT. Protein sequence: CASRRTGSVRNSPLHF. Drawing the rest from reference TRBV7-2 and TRBJ1-6, the complete variable domain is GAGVSQSPSNKVTEKGKDVELRCDPISGHTALYWYRQSLGQGLEFLIYFQGNSAPDKSGLPSDRFSAERTGGSVSTLTIQRTQQEDSAVYLCASRRTGSVRNSPLHFGNGTRLTVT.

The chain employs TRBV11-2 and TRBJ2-7; 8 bases line up with TRBD2. This CDR3 region has 16 residues. Germline CDR1 is SGHAT and CDR2 is FQNNGV. Trimming took 3 bases from V and 3 from J; bases not matched to a gene: 10. The chain's CDR3 is CASSLPRLAGSYEQYF. The CDR3 nucleotides read TGTGCCAGCAGCTTGCCCCGTTTAGCGGGGAGCTACGAGCAGTACTTC.

A note on this clone: The sample carries other DNA sequences with the same CDR3. The chain employs TRBV5-1 and TRBJ2-2; D ambiguous. Germline V gene data show CDR1 as SGHRS and CDR2 as YFSETQ. The CDR3 runs 15 residues. The V end lost 0 bases, the J end lost 1 base, and 7 bases lay between the germline ends. The CDR3 here is CASSLEAVNTGELFF. The CDR3 DNA follows: TGCGCCAGCAGCTTGGAGGCTGTGAACACCGGGGAGCTGTTTTTT.

The gene calls are TRBV5-1 and TRBJ1-3, with TRBD1 as a possible D gene (5 bases). Trimming took off 0 bases at V and 0 bases at J, with 10 bases between the two ends. Germline values: CDR1 SGHRS, CDR2 YFSETQ. CDR3 length equals 16 residues. CDR3 in amino acids: CASSLARQSSGNTIYF. In DNA, the CDR3 is TGCGCCAGCAGCTTGGCCCGACAGAGCTCTGGAAACACCATATATTTT.

The chain uses TRBV27 and TRBJ1-1; D is undetermined. This CDR3 is built from 13 residues. V was shortened by 6 bases and J by 2 bases, with 10 bases between the two germline ends. CDR1 and CDR2 (germline): MNHEY, SMNVEV (reference sequence). The CDR3 DNA reads TGTGCCAGCAGCCCGGTGAGTAACACTGAAGCTTTCTTT. Its protein is CASSPVSNTEAFF.

This chain uses TRBV19 with TRBJ2-7; D perhaps matches TRBD2 (5 bases). V was cut by 7 bases and J by 6 bases, with 22 bases left in between. The length of the CDR3 is 15 residues. Germline V lookup: CDR1 LNHDA, CDR2 SQIVND (reference sequence). CDR3 sequence reads: CASKIIAGEASEQYF. The CDR3 nucleotides are TGTGCCAGTAAAATCATCGCGGGCGAAGCGAGCGAGCAGTACTTC.

The chain links TRBV5-1 to TRBJ1-2; D is unclear. The germline V gene has CDR1 SGHRS and CDR2 YFSETQ. V was trimmed by 0 bases and J by 4 bases, leaving 16 bases between them. The CDR3 is 16 residues long. DNA of the CDR3: TGCGCCAGCAGCTTGGGGGGAGAGGCACTAGCCTATGGCTACACCTTC. Translated, it gives CASSLGGEALAYGYTF.

The V gene is TRBV5-6, the J gene TRBJ2-2; 9 nucleotides align to TRBD1. The trim removed 3 bases at V and 4 bases at J, leaving 10 bases unmatched. This CDR3 spans 17 amino acids. CDR1 is SGHDT and CDR2 is YYEEEE in the germline V gene. The CDR3, as DNA: TGTGCCAGCAGCTCAAGCCGGGACAGGGTCGGCACCGGGGAGCTGTTTTTT. It translates to CASSSSRDRVGTGELFF.

Only one count was recorded for this clone. This sequence joins TRBV18 and TRBJ1-2; a weak D match, TRBD1 (5 bases). V was pared by 3 bases and J by 2 bases, with 10 bases between. This CDR3 is built from 14 residues. Germline assignment: CDR1 KGHSH and CDR2 LQKENI. In DNA form, the CDR3 reads TGTGCCAGCTCACCCCGGGGGGGGAACTATGGCTACACCTTC. Its translation is CASSPRGGNYGYTF. The variable domain in full, completed from reference TRBV18 and TRBJ1-2, reads NAGVMQNPRHLVRRRGQEARLRCSPMKGHSHVYWYRQLPEEGLKFMVYLQKENIIDESGMPKERFSAEFPKEGPSILRIQQVVRGDSAAYFCASSPRGGNYGYTFGSGTRLTVV.

This chain links TRBV2 with TRBJ2-5; 9 bases fit TRBD1. This CDR3 is 12 amino acids long. Germline V gene sequence: CDR1 SNHLY, CDR2 FYNNEI. The junction had 0 bases not matched to a gene; V was cut back by 6 bases and J by 4 bases. The CDR3 sequence: CASRDRGETQYF. The CDR3 DNA sequence: TGTGCCAGCAGGGACAGGGGAGAGACCCAGTACTTC.

The chain has TRBV10-2 and TRBJ2-5, with 12 bases identical to TRBD2. Germline loops: CDR1 WSHSY, CDR2 SAAADI. The junction had 11 bases not matched to a gene; V was cut back by 8 bases and J by 4 bases. The CDR3 contains 16 residues. DNA of the CDR3: TGCGCCAGCTCCCCAGGCGGACTAGCGGGAAGAGAGACCCAGTACTTC. It translates to CASSPGGLAGRETQYF.